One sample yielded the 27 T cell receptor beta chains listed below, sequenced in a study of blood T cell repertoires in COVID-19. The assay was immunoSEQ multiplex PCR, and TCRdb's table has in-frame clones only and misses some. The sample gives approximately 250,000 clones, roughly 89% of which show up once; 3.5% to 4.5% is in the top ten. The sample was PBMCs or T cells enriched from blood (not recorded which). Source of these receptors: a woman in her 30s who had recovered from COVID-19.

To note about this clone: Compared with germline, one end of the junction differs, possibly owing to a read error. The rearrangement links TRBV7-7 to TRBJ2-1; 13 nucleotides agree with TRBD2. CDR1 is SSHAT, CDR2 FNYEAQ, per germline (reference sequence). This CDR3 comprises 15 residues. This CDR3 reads CASSVLAGGAGEQFF. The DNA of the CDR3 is TGTGCTAGCAGCGTACTAGCGGGAGGGGCAGGGGAGCAGTTCTTC.

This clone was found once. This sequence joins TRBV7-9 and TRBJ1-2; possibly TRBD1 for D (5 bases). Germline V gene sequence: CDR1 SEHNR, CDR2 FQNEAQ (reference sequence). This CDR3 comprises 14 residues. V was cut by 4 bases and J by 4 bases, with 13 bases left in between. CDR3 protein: CASSSRGLIYGYTF. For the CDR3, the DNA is TGTGCCAGCAGCTCGAGGGGACTGATCTATGGCTACACCTTC.

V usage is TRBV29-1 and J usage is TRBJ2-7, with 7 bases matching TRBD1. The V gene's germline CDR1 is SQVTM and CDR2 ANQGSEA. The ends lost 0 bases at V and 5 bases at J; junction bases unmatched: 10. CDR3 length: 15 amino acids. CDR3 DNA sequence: TGCAGCGTTGAAGATCTTGGGGGACAGAGCCACGAGCAGTACTTC. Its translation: CSVEDLGGQSHEQYF.

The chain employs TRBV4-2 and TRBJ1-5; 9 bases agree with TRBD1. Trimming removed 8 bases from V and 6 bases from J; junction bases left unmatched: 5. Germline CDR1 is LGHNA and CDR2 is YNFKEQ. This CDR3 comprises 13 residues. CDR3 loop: CASGGQGGQPQHF. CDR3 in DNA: TGTGCCAGCGGGGGACAGGGAGGTCAGCCCCAGCATTTT.

The CDR3 region is CSVEIEGPGGYTF. The CDR3 bases are TGCAGCGTTGAAATTGAGGGTCCGGGTGGCTACACCTTC. The rearrangement links TRBV29-1 to TRBJ1-2; unclear D gene. Germline CDR1 SQVTM, CDR2 ANQGSEA. This CDR3 contains 13 residues. Trimming left V 2 bases short and J 7 bases short, with 14 bases between.

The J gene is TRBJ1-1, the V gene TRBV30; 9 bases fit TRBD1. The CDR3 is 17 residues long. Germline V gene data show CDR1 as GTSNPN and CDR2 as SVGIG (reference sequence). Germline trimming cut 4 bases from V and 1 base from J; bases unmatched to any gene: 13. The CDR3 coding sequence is TGTGCCTGGACCCTACTCGGACAGGGGCTAACGAACACTGAAGCTTTCTTT. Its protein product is CAWTLLGQGLTNTEAFF.

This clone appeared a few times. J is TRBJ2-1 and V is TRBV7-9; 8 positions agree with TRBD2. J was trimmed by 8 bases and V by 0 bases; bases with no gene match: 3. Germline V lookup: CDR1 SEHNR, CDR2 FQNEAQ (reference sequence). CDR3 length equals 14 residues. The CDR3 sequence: CASSLARGADEQFF. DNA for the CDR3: TGTGCCAGCAGCTTAGCGCGGGGGGCTGATGAGCAGTTCTTC.

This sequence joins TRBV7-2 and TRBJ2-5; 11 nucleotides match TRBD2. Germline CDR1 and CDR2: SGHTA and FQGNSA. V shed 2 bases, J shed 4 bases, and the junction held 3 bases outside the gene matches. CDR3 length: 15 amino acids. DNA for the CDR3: TGTGCCAGCAGCTTACTGACTAGCGGGATAGAGACCCAGTACTTC. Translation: CASSLLTSGIETQYF.

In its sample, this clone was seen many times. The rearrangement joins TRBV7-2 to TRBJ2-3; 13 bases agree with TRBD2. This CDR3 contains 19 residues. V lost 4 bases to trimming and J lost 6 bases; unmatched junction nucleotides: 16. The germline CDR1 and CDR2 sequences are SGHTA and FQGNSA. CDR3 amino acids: CASSSDRPLAGGPEDTQYF. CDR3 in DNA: TGTGCCAGCAGCTCTGACAGACCACTAGCGGGAGGGCCAGAGGATACGCAGTATTTT. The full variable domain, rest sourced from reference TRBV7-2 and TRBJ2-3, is GAGVSQSPSNKVTEKGKDVELRCDPISGHTALYWYRQSLGQGLEFLIYFQGNSAPDKSGLPSDRFSAERTGGSVSTLTIQRTQQEDSAVYLCASSSDRPLAGGPEDTQYFGPGTRLTVL.

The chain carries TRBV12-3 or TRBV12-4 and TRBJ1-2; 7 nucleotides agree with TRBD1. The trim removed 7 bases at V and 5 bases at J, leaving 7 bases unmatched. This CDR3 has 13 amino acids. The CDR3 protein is CASTYGTVYGYTF. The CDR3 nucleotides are TGTGCCAGCACTTACGGGACAGTGTATGGCTACACCTTC.

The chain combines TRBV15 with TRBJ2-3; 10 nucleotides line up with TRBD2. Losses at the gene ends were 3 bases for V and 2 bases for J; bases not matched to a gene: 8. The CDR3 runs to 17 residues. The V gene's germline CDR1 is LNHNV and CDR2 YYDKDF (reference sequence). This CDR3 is CATSRERGGYNTDTQYF. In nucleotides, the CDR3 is TGTGCCACCAGCAGGGAGCGGGGGGGGTATAACACAGATACGCAGTATTTT.

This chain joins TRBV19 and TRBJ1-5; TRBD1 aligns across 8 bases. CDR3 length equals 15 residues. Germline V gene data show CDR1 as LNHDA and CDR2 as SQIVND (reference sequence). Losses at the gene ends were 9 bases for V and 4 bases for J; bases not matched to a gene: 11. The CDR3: CASKPRGRGNQPQHF. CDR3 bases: TGTGCCAGCAAACCCAGGGGGCGAGGGAATCAGCCCCAGCATTTT.

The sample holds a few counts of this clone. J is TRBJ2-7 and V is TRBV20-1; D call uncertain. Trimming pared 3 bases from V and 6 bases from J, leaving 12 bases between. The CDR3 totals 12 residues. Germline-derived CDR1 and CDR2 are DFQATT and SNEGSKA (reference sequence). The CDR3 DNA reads TGCAGTGCTAGTGCGCACGGTGGCGAGCAGTACTTC. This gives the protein CSASAHGGEQYF.

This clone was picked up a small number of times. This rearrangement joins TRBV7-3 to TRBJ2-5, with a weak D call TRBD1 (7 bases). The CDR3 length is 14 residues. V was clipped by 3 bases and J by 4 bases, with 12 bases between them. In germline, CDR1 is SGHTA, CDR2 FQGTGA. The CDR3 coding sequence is TGTGCCAGCAGCTTCGGCAGGGGGGTAGAGACCCAGTACTTC. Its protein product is CASSFGRGVETQYF.

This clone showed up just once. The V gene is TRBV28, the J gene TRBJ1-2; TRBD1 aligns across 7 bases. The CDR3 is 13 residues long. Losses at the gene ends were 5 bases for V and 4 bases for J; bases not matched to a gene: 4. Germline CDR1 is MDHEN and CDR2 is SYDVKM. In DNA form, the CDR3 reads TGTGCCAGCAGTCAGGGGGTCGGCTATGGCTACACCTTC. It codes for CASSQGVGYGYTF.

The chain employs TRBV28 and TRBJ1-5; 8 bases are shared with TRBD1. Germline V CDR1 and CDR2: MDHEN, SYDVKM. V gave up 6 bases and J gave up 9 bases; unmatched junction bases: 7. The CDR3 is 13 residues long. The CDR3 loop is CASRGQGGGPQHF. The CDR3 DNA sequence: TGTGCCAGCAGAGGACAGGGAGGAGGGCCCCAGCATTTT.

Written as DNA, the CDR3 is TGTGCCAGCAGCCAAGAGGGACTGTGGAACACTGAAGCTTTCTTT. Translation gives CASSQEGLWNTEAFF. This chain joins TRBV3-1 (or the pseudogene TRBV3-2) and TRBJ1-1, with D perhaps matching TRBD1 (5 bases). Germline CDR1 is LGHDT and CDR2 is YNNKEL (reference sequence). The CDR3 has 15 amino acids. V was trimmed by 0 bases and J by 1 base, leaving 9 bases between them.

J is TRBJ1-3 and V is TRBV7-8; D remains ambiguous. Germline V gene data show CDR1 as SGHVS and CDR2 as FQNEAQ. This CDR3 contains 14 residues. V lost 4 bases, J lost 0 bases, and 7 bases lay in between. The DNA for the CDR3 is TGTGCCAGCAGCTCCTATACCTCTGGAAACACCATATATTTT. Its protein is CASSSYTSGNTIYF.

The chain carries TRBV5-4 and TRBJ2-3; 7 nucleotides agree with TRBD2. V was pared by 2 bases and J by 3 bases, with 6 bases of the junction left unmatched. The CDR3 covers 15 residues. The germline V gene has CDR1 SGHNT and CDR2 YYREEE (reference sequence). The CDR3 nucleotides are TGTGCCAGCAGCTTAAGGCGGGAGAATACAGATACGCAGTATTTT. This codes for CASSLRRENTDTQYF.

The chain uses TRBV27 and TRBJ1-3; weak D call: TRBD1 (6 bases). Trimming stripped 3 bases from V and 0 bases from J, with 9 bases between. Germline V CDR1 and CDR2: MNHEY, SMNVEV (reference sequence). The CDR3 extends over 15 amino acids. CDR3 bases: TGTGCCAGCAGTTTTCAGGGGACCTCTGGAAACACCATATATTTT. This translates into CASSFQGTSGNTIYF.

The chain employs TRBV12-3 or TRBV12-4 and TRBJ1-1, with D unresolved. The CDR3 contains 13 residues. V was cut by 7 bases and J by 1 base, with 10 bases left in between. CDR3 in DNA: TGTGCCAGCACCACACACGCGAACACTGAAGCTTTCTTT. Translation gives CASTTHANTEAFF.

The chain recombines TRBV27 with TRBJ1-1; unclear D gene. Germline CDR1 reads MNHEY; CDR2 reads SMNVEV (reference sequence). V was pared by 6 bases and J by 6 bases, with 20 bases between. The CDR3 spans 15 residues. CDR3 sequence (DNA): TGTGCCAGCAGCTCATCCCGGGAGTTTTGGGCTGAAGCTTTCTTT. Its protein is CASSSSREFWAEAFF.

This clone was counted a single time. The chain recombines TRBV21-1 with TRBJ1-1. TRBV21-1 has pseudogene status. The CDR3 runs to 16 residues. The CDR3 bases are TGTGCCAGCAGCAAATGCCGCGGCGGAACCTCCTCGGGAGCTTTCTTT. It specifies CASSKCRGGTSSGAFF.

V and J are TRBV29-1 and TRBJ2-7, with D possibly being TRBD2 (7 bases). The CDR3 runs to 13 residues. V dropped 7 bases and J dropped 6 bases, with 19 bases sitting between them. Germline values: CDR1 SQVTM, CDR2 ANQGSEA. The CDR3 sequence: CSAHWSGGGEQYF. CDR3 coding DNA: TGCAGCGCCCACTGGTCGGGGGGCGGCGAGCAGTACTTC.

CDR3 protein: CASSYGGSYTF. The CDR3 nucleotides are TGTGCCAGCAGTTACGGGGGCTCCTACACCTTC. The chain couples TRBV6-2 or TRBV6-3 to TRBJ1-2, with a weak D call TRBD1 (6 bases). Germline V gives CDR1 MNHEY, CDR2 SVGEGT. This CDR3 comprises 11 residues. The V gene lost 2 bases and the J gene lost 10 bases, with 8 bases spanning the gap.

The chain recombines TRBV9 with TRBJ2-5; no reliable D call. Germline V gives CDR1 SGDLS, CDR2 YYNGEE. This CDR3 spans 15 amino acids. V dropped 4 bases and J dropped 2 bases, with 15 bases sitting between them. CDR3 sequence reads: CASSPRQSMQETQYF. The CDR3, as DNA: TGTGCCAGCAGCCCCCGCCAGTCCATGCAAGAGACCCAGTACTTC.

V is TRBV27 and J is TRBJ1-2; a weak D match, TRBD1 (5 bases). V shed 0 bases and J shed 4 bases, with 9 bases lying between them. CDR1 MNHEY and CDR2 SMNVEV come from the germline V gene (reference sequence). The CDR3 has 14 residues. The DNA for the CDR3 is TGTGCCAGCAGTTTATCGTCAGGGTCCTATGGCTACACCTTC. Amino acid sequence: CASSLSSGSYGYTF.